The clone carrying this T cell receptor beta chain has a count of ten or more. Germline V gives CDR1 MNHNS, CDR2 SASEGT. The CDR3 spans 13 residues. V was cut by 4 bases and J by 1 base, with 7 bases left in between. Each CDR3 protein is one row after TCRdb ran MiXCR on the 5' RACE reads. The repertoire has 20,000 to 30,000 distinct CDR3 sequences, over 5.5% of them found once; the top ten carry about 4.3%. This specimen belongs to a study of neurological immune-mediated disorders. The material sequenced was PBMCs. This chain joins TRBV6-1 and TRBJ1-1; D is perhaps TRBD1 (5 bases). The receptor was derived from a woman aged 40 to 55 in good health. DNA for the CDR3: TGTGCCAGCAGTGGGACACCGAACACTGAAGCTTTCTTT. Its protein product is CASSGTPNTEAFF.